This T cell receptor beta chain was obtained from a study of identical twins. Study-level results: Insertions were reduced in abundant cord blood beta clonotypes but not in memory repertoires. Excess twin sharing in beta out-of-frame sequences was weaker.

This clonotype was seen a few times. What it binds is unknown. TCRdb used MiXCR to reprocess the 5' RACE reads, holding one entry per CDR3 protein. This sample has 540,000 or so distinct CDR3 sequences, with around 20% found just once. The V end lost 0 bases, the J end lost 5 bases, and 13 bases lay between the germline ends. There are 15 residues in the CDR3. Germline V gives CDR1 ENHRY, CDR2 SYGVKD. Among all donors, each was a healthy Caucasian. The data were also submitted as part of a second study, on yellow fever vaccine responses in identical twins.

The sequenced material came from CD4+ T cells sorted from blood. The source of this sequence is a woman aged 18-29 years in good health. The chain carries TRBV10-3 and TRBJ2-5, with D perhaps matching TRBD1 (5 bases). The CDR3 sequence: CAISESAGQLETQYF. The CDR3 DNA reads TGTGCCATCAGTGAGTCGGCAGGGCAGCTTGAGACCCAGTACTTC.